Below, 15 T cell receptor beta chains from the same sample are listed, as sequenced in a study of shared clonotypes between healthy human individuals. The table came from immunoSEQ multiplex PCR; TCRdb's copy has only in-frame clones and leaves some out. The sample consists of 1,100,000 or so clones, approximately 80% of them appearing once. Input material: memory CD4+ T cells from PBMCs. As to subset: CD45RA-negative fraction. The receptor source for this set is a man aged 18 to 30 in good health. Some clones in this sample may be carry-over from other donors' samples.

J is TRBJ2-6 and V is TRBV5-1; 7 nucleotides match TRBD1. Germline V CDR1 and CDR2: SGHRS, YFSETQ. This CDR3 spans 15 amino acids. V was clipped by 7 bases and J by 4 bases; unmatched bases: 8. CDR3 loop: CASGLTGLGANVLTF. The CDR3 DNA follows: TGCGCCAGCGGATTGACAGGGTTAGGGGCCAACGTCCTGACTTTC.

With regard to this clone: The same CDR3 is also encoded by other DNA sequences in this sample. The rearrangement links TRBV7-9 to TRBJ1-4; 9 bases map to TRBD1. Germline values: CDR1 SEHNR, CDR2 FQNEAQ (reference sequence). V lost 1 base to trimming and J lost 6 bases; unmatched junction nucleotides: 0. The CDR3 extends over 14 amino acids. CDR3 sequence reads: CASSLGTGDEKLFF. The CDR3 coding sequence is TGTGCCAGCAGCTTAGGGACAGGGGATGAAAAACTGTTTTTT.

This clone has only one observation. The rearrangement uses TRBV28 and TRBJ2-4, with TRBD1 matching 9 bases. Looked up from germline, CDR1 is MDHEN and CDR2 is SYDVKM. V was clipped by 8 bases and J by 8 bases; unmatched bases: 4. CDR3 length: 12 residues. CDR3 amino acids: CASGQGRDIQYF. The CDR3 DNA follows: TGTGCCAGCGGACAGGGGAGGGACATTCAGTACTTC.

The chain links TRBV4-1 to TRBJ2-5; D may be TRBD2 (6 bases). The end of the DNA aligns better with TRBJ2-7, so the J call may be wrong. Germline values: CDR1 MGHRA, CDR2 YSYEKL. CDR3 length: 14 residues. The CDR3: CASSQSPAGGEQYF. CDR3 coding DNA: TGCGCCAGCAGCCAATCTCCCGCCGGGGGCGAGCAGTACTTC.

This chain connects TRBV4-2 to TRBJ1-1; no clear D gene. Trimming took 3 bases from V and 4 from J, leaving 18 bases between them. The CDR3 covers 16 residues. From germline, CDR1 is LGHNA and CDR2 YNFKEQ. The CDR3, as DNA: TGTGCCAGCAGCCACCAAGGGAACTCCGTAGGCACTGAAGCTTTCTTT. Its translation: CASSHQGNSVGTEAFF.

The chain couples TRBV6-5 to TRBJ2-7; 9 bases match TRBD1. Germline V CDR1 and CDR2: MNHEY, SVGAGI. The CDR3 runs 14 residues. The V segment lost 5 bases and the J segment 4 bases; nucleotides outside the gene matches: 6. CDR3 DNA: TGTGCCAGCAGTAACAGGGGGCAAGGTTACGAGCAGTACTTC. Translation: CASSNRGQGYEQYF.

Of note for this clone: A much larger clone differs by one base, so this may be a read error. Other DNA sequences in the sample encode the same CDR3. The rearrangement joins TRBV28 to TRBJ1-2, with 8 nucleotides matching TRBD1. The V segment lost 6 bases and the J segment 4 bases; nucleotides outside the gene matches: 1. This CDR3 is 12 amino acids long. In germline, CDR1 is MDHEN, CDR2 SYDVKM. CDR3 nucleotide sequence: TGTGCCAGCAGCGGACAGGGCTATGGCTACACCTTC. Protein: CASSGQGYGYTF.

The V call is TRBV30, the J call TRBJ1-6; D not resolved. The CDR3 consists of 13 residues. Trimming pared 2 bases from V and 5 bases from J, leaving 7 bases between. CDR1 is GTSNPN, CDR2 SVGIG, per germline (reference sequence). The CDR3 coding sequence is TGTGCCTGGAGTCTAGGGAATAATTCACCCCTCCACTTT. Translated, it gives CAWSLGNNSPLHF.

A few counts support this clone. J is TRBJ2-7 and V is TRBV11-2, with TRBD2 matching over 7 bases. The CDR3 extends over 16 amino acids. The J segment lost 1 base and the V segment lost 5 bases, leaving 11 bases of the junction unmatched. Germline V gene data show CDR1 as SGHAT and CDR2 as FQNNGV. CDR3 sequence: CASSLGRGRGSYEQYF. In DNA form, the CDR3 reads TGTGCCAGCAGCCTGGGGAGGGGCCGAGGTTCCTACGAGCAGTACTTC.

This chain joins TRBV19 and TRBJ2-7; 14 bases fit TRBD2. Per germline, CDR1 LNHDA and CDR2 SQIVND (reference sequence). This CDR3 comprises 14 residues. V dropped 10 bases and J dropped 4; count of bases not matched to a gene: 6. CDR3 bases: TGTGCCACCCTGAGGACTAGCGGGGGGTACGAGCAGTACTTC. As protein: CATLRTSGGYEQYF.

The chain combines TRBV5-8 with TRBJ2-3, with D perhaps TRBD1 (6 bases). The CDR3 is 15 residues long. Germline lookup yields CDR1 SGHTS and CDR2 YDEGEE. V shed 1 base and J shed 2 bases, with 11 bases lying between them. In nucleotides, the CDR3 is TGTGCCAGCAGCTTGCAGGGGAAGTCCACAGATACGCAGTATTTT. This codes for CASSLQGKSTDTQYF.

The DNA of the CDR3 is TGTGCCAGCATTGATGGGTCCACCTACGAGCAGTACTTC. Its translation is CASIDGSTYEQYF. The rearrangement uses TRBV28 and TRBJ2-7; D is uncertain. CDR1 and CDR2 (germline): MDHEN, SYDVKM. The CDR3 covers 13 residues. Trimming removed 7 bases at V and 2 bases at J, with 12 bases between.

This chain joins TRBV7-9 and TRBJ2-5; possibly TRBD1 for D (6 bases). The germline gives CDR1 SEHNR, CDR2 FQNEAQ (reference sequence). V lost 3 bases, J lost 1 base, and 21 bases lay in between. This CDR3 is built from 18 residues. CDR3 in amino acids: CASSLHYTLTDSQETQYF. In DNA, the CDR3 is TGTGCCAGCAGCTTGCACTACACGCTCACGGACAGCCAAGAGACCCAGTACTTC.

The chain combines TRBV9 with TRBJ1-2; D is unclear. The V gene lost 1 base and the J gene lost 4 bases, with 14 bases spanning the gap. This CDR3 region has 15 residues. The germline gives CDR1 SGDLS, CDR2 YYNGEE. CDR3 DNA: TGTGCCAGCAGCGTAAACCCCACTACTAGCTATGGCTACACCTTC. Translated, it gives CASSVNPTTSYGYTF.

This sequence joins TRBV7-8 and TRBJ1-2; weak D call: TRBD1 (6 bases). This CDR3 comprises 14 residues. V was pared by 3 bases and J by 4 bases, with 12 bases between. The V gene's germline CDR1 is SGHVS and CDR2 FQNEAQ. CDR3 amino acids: CASSFDRWGYGYTF. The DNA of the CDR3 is TGTGCCAGCAGCTTCGACAGGTGGGGCTATGGCTACACCTTC.